This section outlines one TCR beta chain sequence together with its context. Those who participated ranged in age from roughly 18 to 89 years and resided in about two dozen US areas. Profiled with immunoSEQ multiplex PCR; TCRdb holds only in-frame clones, not every one. The sample yields 200,000 or so clones, about nine tenths seen once. V trimming: 7 bases; J trimming: 5 bases; junction bases outside the gene matches: 7. The CDR3 is 13 amino acids. This record belongs to a study of blood T cell repertoires in COVID-19. About the study: The samples span acute and convalescent COVID-19 from the United States, Italy and Spain. T cells, B-cell-depleted T cells, or PBMCs provided the cDNA or gDNA that served as material.

Sequences were obtained from PBMCs or T cells enriched from blood (not recorded which). This chain joins TRBV12-3 or TRBV12-4 and TRBJ1-2; 7 bases align to TRBD1. This TCR derives from a woman between 40 and 50 years old with acute COVID-19. CDR3 sequence reads: CASNKPGQYGYTF. DNA for the CDR3: TGTGCCAGCAACAAACCGGGACAGTATGGCTACACCTTC.